Listed below are T cell receptor beta chains from one sample, sequenced in a study of T cells in Graves' hyperthyroidism and ophthalmopathy. MiXCR, applied by TCRdb to the multiplex PCR reads, yields one record per CDR3 protein. The table lists hundreds of thousands of distinct CDR3 sequences, 14% of them singletons, with 14% in the top ten. Input material: blood. These receptors were collected from a woman between 40 and 55 years old with Graves' hyperthyroidism. The CDR3 runs from the conserved cysteine through the conserved F or W. The D gene is left open where the match is weak. Part of the rows lack a size; the others show once, few, many or a class for expanded clones.

.	TRBV28	TRBJ1-6	.	TGTGCCAGCAGTCCGGGACCCTCGGGGTTACCCCTCCACTTT	CASSPGPSGLPLHF
.	TRBV6-9	TRBJ2-2	.	TGTGCCAGCAGTTATGGGGGAGGAACCGGGGAGCTGTTTTTT	CASSYGGGTGELFF
.	TRBV7-8	TRBJ2-7	many	TGTGCCAGCAGCTTACACGCTAAAGGTTACGAGCAGTACTTC	CASSLHAKGYEQYF
.	TRBV27	TRBJ1-1	many	TGTGCCAGCAGCACGACCGACAGCACTGAAGCTTTCTTT	CASSTTDSTEAFF
.	TRBV4-1	TRBJ2-5	.	TGCGCCAGCAGCCAAGAGAGACAGGCACAAGAGACCCAGTACTTC	CASSQERQAQETQYF
TRBD2	TRBV7-9	TRBJ2-2	once	TGTGCCAGCAGCCCGGGGGTGGTAGCGGGGGCCACCGGGGAGCTGTTTTTT	CASSPGVVAGATGELFF
.	TRBV5-1	TRBJ1-5	few	TGCGCCAGCAGCTTGCACGGCAATAGCAATCAGCCCCAGCATTTT	CASSLHGNSNQPQHF
TRBD2	TRBV7-2	TRBJ2-3	many	TGTGCCAGCAGCCTAGAAGCGGGGCCGGGGGATACGCAGTATTTT	CASSLEAGPGDTQYF
.	TRBV9	TRBJ2-3	.	TGTGCCAGCAGCGTAGCACTAGTAACAGATACGCAGTATTTT	CASSVALVTDTQYF
.	TRBV28	TRBJ1-1	many	TGTGCCAGCAGTTTAAAAGTCCTAGCTGAAGCTTTCTTT	CASSLKVLAEAFF
TRBD1	TRBV5-1	TRBJ2-5	.	TGCGCCAGCAGCACCGGGACAGGGGCCCAAGAGACCCAGTACTTC	CASSTGTGAQETQYF
.	TRBV20-1	TRBJ2-5	.	TGCAGTGCTAGCCCCATACTACTAGACCAAGAGACCCAGTACTTC	CSASPILLDQETQYF
.	TRBV7-3	TRBJ2-1	few	TGTGTCAGCAGTTTCAACTCTGGGGGTTACAATGAGCAGTTCTTC	CVSSFNSGGYNEQFF
.	TRBV11-2	TRBJ2-7	many	TGTGCCAGCAGCTTTGGTCTAGAGCAGTACTTC	CASSFGLEQYF
TRBD2	TRBV5-1	TRBJ2-7	many	TGCGCCAGCAGCTACGGGACTAGCGGATACGAGCAGTACTTC	CASSYGTSGYEQYF
.	TRBV3-1	TRBJ2-7	many	TGTGCCAGCAGCCAAGAGTCCAGTCTAGTATCCGAGCAGTACTTC	CASSQESSLVSEQYF
TRBD1	TRBV6-6	TRBJ1-2	many	TGTGCCAGCAGTTACTCTTACAGGGGGGAGGGTGGCTACACCTTC	CASSYSYRGEGGYTF
.	TRBV28	TRBJ1-1	many	TGTGCCAGCAGTACAGCCTTGAACACTGAAGCTTTCTTT	CASSTALNTEAFF
.	TRBV30	TRBJ2-7	.	TGTGCCTGGAGTGACATGGGGCAGAGCCCACCCTACGAGCAGTACTTC	CAWSDMGQSPPYEQYF
.	TRBV7-2	TRBJ2-3	.	TGTGCCAGCAGCCCGACGCCGTCCGCTGGCACAGATACGCAGTATTTT	CASSPTPSAGTDTQYF
TRBD1	TRBV30	TRBJ1-5	many	TGTGCCTGGACCTCCGGGACAGGGATTGGTCAGCCCCAGCATTTT	CAWTSGTGIGQPQHF
.	TRBV5-4	TRBJ1-2	.	TGTGCCACCACACAGAGTGGGAGGCAGGCTAACTATGGCTACACCTTC	CATTQSGRQANYGYTF
.	TRBV30	TRBJ2-2	.	TGTGCCTGGAGTGTACGCACGGGGATTATGAGATCCGGGGAGCTGTTTTTT	CAWSVRTGIMRSGELFF
.	TRBV28	TRBJ2-6	few	TGTGCCAGCAGTAGACTCCCTGGGGCCAACGTCCTGACTTTC	CASSRLPGANVLTF
.	TRBV20-1	TRBJ1-3	.	TGCAGTGCTAGAGATCGAGGAACAGGAATCTCTGGAAACACCATATATTTT	CSARDRGTGISGNTIYF
.	TRBV2	TRBJ1-5	.	TGTGCCAGCAATTTGGGGTATAGCAATCAGCCCCAGCATTTT	CASNLGYSNQPQHF
TRBD2	TRBV11-2	TRBJ2-7	many	TGTGCCAGCAGCTTAGATCGCGCGGGAGGGCCGATAGGCGAGCAGTACTTC	CASSLDRAGGPIGEQYF
TRBD2	TRBV5-1	TRBJ2-7	few	TGCGCCAGCAGGACCGGGGCTAGCGGCTCCTACGAGCAGTACTTC	CASRTGASGSYEQYF
TRBD2	TRBV7-2	TRBJ2-1	many	TGTGCCAGCAGCTTAACCGGGACTAGCATTGAGCAGTTCTTC	CASSLTGTSIEQFF
TRBD2	TRBV28	TRBJ2-1	many	TGTGCCGCTGGACTAGCGGGAGGGTTGGAGCAGTTCTTC	CAAGLAGGLEQFF
TRBD1	TRBV7-8	TRBJ1-2	many	TGTGCCAGCAGCCTAGCAGGGGGCGCGGGCTATGGCTACACCTTC	CASSLAGGAGYGYTF
TRBD2	TRBV2	TRBJ2-5	many	TGTGCCAGCCAGTCCCTAGCGGACTTCCAAGAGACCCAGTACTTC	CASQSLADFQETQYF
.	TRBV6-2/TRBV6-3	TRBJ2-7	.	TGTGCCAGCAATACGGGCGGACCCTATGAGCAGTACTTC	CASNTGGPYEQYF
TRBD1	TRBV6-2/TRBV6-3	TRBJ1-6	.	TGTGCCACTGGACAGGGGGATTCACCCCTCCACTTT	CATGQGDSPLHF
.	TRBV20-1	TRBJ2-3	few	TGCAGTGCCCCCGGGACCTGGAACACAGATACGCAGTATTTT	CSAPGTWNTDTQYF
.	TRBV19	TRBJ1-2	few	TGTGCCAGTAGTATGGGGTCGATCTATGGCTACACCTTC	CASSMGSIYGYTF
.	TRBV7-2	TRBJ2-2	many	TGTGCCAGCAGCTTTAGTGGGGTGGGGGCCGGGGAGCTGTTTTTT	CASSFSGVGAGELFF
TRBD1	TRBV10-2	TRBJ2-2	.	TGCGCCAGCAGTGAGTCGGGGACAGAGAGAACCGGGGAGCTGTTTTTT	CASSESGTERTGELFF
.	TRBV5-1	TRBJ2-1	many	TGCGCCAGCAGCTTCGGTGGGGGAGGCTCCTACAATGAGCAGTTCTTC	CASSFGGGGSYNEQFF
.	TRBV4-2	TRBJ1-3	few	TGTGCCAGCAGCCAAGATACCGTAGGGTCTGGAAACACCATATATTTT	CASSQDTVGSGNTIYF
.	TRBV7-2	TRBJ1-2	many	TGTGCCAGCAGCTTAGTGGCGGGGGCGGTCTATGGCTACACCTTC	CASSLVAGAVYGYTF
TRBD1	TRBV28	TRBJ2-5	many	TGTGCCAGCAGTGGATACGGGACAGGAGAGACCCAGTACTTC	CASSGYGTGETQYF
TRBD1	TRBV6-1	TRBJ1-3	many	TGTGCCAGCAGTGGGACAGGTGGATCTGGAAACACCATATATTTT	CASSGTGGSGNTIYF
TRBD2	TRBV20-1	TRBJ2-3	many	TGCAGTGCTAGAGATTTAGGGCTAGCGGGGGGCACAGATACGCAGTATTTT	CSARDLGLAGGTDTQYF
.	TRBV5-1	TRBJ2-2	few	TGCGCCAGCAGCCTGTATGAGAGTTCCACCGGGGAGCTGTTTTTT	CASSLYESSTGELFF
.	TRBV20-1	TRBJ2-4	.	TGCAGTGCTAGACTCACAAACGCCGGGGCCCCCGCCAAAAACATTCAGTACTTC	CSARLTNAGAPAKNIQYF
.	TRBV6-1	TRBJ2-7	.	TGTGCCAGCAGTGAGACAAAGGCTGGCTACGAGCAGTACTTC	CASSETKAGYEQYF
TRBD1	TRBV5-1	TRBJ1-2	.	TGCGCCAGCAGCTTGGGCGGGACAGGGGGAGAGGGCTACACCTTC	CASSLGGTGGEGYTF
TRBD2	TRBV27	TRBJ2-1	many	TGTGCCAGCAGTTTTAGCGGGAGGAGGCAGTTCTTC	CASSFSGRRQFF
.	TRBV28	TRBJ1-4	few	TGTGCCAGCAGACGGGCCGATGAAAAACTGTTTTTT	CASRRADEKLFF
.	TRBV20-1	TRBJ2-5	many	TGCAGTGCTAGAGTTTCGGGGGGCTTAGAGACCCAGTACTTC	CSARVSGGLETQYF